Below are 5 T cell receptor beta chains sequenced from a single sample in a study of blood T cell repertoires in COVID-19. Assay: immunoSEQ multiplex PCR; the TCRdb copy retains only in-frame clones and omits some. The sample shows about 250,000 clones, over 75% of them seen only once. Sequenced: PBMCs or T cells enriched from blood (not recorded which). The origin of the receptors is a middle-aged man who had recovered from COVID-19.

This chain uses TRBV5-4 with TRBJ1-6; 8 bases fit TRBD1. Trimming took 1 base from V and 14 from J; bases not matched to a gene: 8. Germline V gives CDR1 SGHNT, CDR2 YYREEE (reference sequence). The CDR3 loop spans 14 amino acids. CDR3 in DNA: TGTGCCAGCAGCTTGAGGACAGGGACCCCGACCCTCCACTTT. It is translated as CASSLRTGTPTLHF.

The chain has TRBV9 and TRBJ2-7, with D perhaps TRBD1 (7 bases). The CDR3 runs to 15 residues. The germline V gene encodes CDR1 SGDLS and CDR2 YYNGEE. V was trimmed by 0 bases and J by 1 base, leaving 11 bases between them. CDR3 loop: CASSVEAGGSYEQYF. Written as DNA, the CDR3 is TGTGCCAGCAGCGTAGAGGCAGGGGGGTCCTACGAGCAGTACTTC.

This sequence joins TRBV5-5 and TRBJ1-1; D gene unclear. The V end was cut by 3 bases, the J end by 7 bases, with 10 bases between. The germline CDR1 and CDR2 sequences are SGHKS and YYEKEE (reference sequence). The CDR3 consists of 12 residues. The CDR3 nucleotides are TGTGCCAGCAGCTCGCTCACTGTTGAAGCTTTCTTT. Its translation: CASSSLTVEAFF.

As regards this clone: A read error may produce the germline difference seen at one junction end. This sequence joins TRBV18 and TRBJ2-5, with 8 nucleotides matching TRBD2. CDR3 length equals 16 residues. Germline loops: CDR1 KGHSH, CDR2 LQKENI. CDR3 region: CASSPGSGGHQETQYF. CDR3 DNA sequence: TGTGCCAGCTCACCCGGGAGCGGGGGTCACCAGGAGACCCAGTACTTC.

The rearrangement uses TRBV6-5 and TRBJ2-1, with 9 bases matching TRBD2. Germline CDR1 and CDR2: MNHEY and SVGAGI. This CDR3 region has 15 residues. The ends lost 6 bases at V and 9 bases at J; junction bases unmatched: 12. The CDR3 sequence is CASSRLAGGLGEQFF. The CDR3 DNA is TGTGCCAGCAGCAGACTGGCGGGGGGGCTCGGTGAGCAGTTCTTC.